This T cell receptor (beta chain) stems from a study of blood T cell repertoires in COVID-19. The CDR3 is 17 amino acids. Trimming at V came to 5 bases and at J to 5 bases, leaving 10 bases not matched to a gene. The germline gives CDR1 SGHTA, CDR2 FQGNSA. The method was immunoSEQ multiplex PCR; TCRdb's version includes in-frame clones alone and lacks a portion of them. The sample records approximately 110,000 clones, roughly 83% being singletons. Sequenced sample: peripheral blood. The TCR originated in a woman aged 70 to 79 with acute or convalescent COVID-19. The rearrangement uses TRBV7-2 and TRBJ2-7; 15 bases are a match to TRBD2. Here the CDR3 DNA reads TGTGCCAGCAGCCTAACATGGACTAGCGGGAGGGCAAACGAGCAGTACTTC. It translates to CASSLTWTSGRANEQYF.